This T cell receptor (beta chain) was sequenced for a study of T cell responses to AZD1222 COVID-19 vaccine. Study observations and caveats: Receipt of two AZD1222 doses was followed by a rise in Spike-specific TCR breadth and depth. Clonal diversity may have been underestimated in mostly white British donors. A reported finding is that nearly half of spike-specific TCRs target unmutated variant regions. CD4 TCRs linked to vaccination spanned spike, dominating at 160-218 and 743-854.

In the case of this clone: Its antigen remains unknown.

The assay was immunoSEQ multiplex PCR, and TCRdb's table has in-frame clones only and misses some. This sample has more than 70,000 clones, with roughly 86% found just once. The source of this sequence is an adult in good health. The specimen comprised peripheral blood, sampled on day 0 of MenACWY control vaccination.

The CDR3 reads CASSSSGAHEQYF. CDR3 nucleotides: TGTGCCAGCAGCTCCTCTGGAGCCCACGAGCAGTACTTC. V gene TRBV7-9 combines with J gene TRBJ2-7; no clear D. V gave up 4 bases and J gave up 5 bases, with 12 bases separating them. The CDR3 is 13 amino acids. Germline values: CDR1 SEHNR, CDR2 FQNEAQ (reference sequence). The whole variable domain, remainder taken from reference TRBV7-9 and TRBJ2-7, is DTGVSQNPRHKITKRGQNVTFRCDPISEHNRLYWYRQTLGQGPEFLTYFQNEAQLEKSRLLSDRFSAERPKGSFSTLEIQRTEQGDSAMYLCASSSSGAHEQYFGPGTRLTVT.